Below are 22 T cell receptor beta chains sequenced from a single sample in a study of cytomegalovirus exposure and HLA in healthy donors. Vbeta (60) and Jbeta (13) primers were used in the PCR. Assay used: immunoSEQ multiplex PCR; TCRdb lists only in-frame clones, some missing. Here the sample spans more than 80,000 clones, 70% to 80% being singletons. Sequencing was carried out using PBMCs. These receptors all stem from a man aged 55-75 years in good health and CMV-seronegative.

This clone was observed once. The chain employs TRBV7-2 and TRBJ2-6; tentative D call: TRBD1 (5 bases). In germline, CDR1 is SGHTA, CDR2 FQGNSA. V lost 5 bases and J lost 0, with 8 bases in between. The CDR3 has 15 residues. The CDR3 is CASSPRVSGANVLTF. CDR3 bases: TGTGCCAGCAGCCCCAGGGTCTCTGGGGCCAACGTCCTGACTTTC.

V is TRBV21-1 and J is TRBJ2-3; whether TRBD1, the table's D call, matches the DNA was not checked. TRBV21-1 is reported as a pseudogene. There are 15 residues in the CDR3. The CDR3 protein is CASSKRQRAQGTQYF. DNA of the CDR3: TGTGCCAGCAGCAAACGTCAGAGAGCACAGGGTACGCAGTATTTT.

V and J are TRBV30 and TRBJ1-3, with D unclear. This CDR3 is 13 amino acids long. Trimming cost V 3 bases and J 1 base, with 7 bases left between them. The germline V gene encodes CDR1 GTSNPN and CDR2 SVGIG (reference sequence). CDR3 coding DNA: TGTGCCTGGAGCAGAATTTCTGGAAACACCATATATTTT. It encodes CAWSRISGNTIYF. Together with reference TRBV30 and TRBJ1-3, the CDR3 gives the full variable domain: SQTIHQWPATLVQPVGSPLSLECTVEGTSNPNLYWYRQAAGRGLQLLFYSVGIGQISSEVPQNLSASRPQDRQFILSSKKLLLSDSGFYLCAWSRISGNTIYFGEGSWLTVV.

CDR3 in DNA: TGTGCCAGCAATAGAGGAGGACAAGAGACCCAGTACTTC. The encoded protein is CASNRGGQETQYF. The V call is TRBV5-8, the J call TRBJ2-5; tentatively, D is TRBD2 (5 bases). Per germline, CDR1 SGHTS and CDR2 YDEGEE. CDR3 length: 13 residues. V was cut by 6 bases and J by 2 bases, with 11 bases left in between.

The chain carries TRBV9 and TRBJ1-2, with 8 bases aligning to TRBD1. The germline V gene encodes CDR1 SGDLS and CDR2 YYNGEE. The CDR3 covers 15 residues. Losses at the gene ends were 4 bases for V and 2 bases for J; bases not matched to a gene: 7. CDR3: CASSPRTGTNYGYTF. CDR3 in DNA: TGTGCCAGCAGCCCCCGGACAGGGACGAACTATGGCTACACCTTC.

This chain uses TRBV28 with TRBJ1-2; 7 nucleotides line up with TRBD1. Germline trimming cut 7 bases from V and 2 bases from J; bases unmatched to any gene: 10. Per germline, CDR1 MDHEN and CDR2 SYDVKM. The CDR3 sequence is 15 residues long. CDR3 DNA: TGTGCCAGCACCCCCCGACAGGGTCGGAACTATGGCTACACCTTC. As protein: CASTPRQGRNYGYTF.

V is TRBV19 and J is TRBJ1-6; 9 bases fit TRBD1. CDR3 length: 17 residues. Losses at the gene ends were 5 bases for V and 0 bases for J; bases not matched to a gene: 5. CDR1 and CDR2 from the germline V gene are LNHDA and SQIVND (reference sequence). The CDR3 bases are TGTGCCAGTAGTCGGACAGGGGCTAGCTCCTATAATTCACCCCTCCACTTT. Residues: CASSRTGASSYNSPLHF.

The chain recombines TRBV7-2 with TRBJ2-5; perhaps TRBD2 as D (5 bases). Germline CDR1 SGHTA, CDR2 FQGNSA. CDR3 length: 15 residues. V was clipped by 1 base and J by 4 bases, with 13 bases between them. DNA for the CDR3: TGTGCCAGCAGCTTAGGGCCGCGGGTCCGAGAGACCCAGTACTTC. It yields the protein CASSLGPRVRETQYF.

This chain links TRBV18 with TRBJ1-4; perhaps TRBD1 as D (6 bases). Germline CDR1 is KGHSH and CDR2 is LQKENI. There are 15 residues in the CDR3. The ends were cut back, 2 bases at V and 3 bases at J, with 10 bases in the middle. CDR3 DNA sequence: TGTGCCAGCTCACCAAGGACAGAACCTAATGAAAAACTGTTTTTT. It codes for CASSPRTEPNEKLFF.

This clone has just a few counts. V and J are TRBV13 and TRBJ2-7, with a weak D call TRBD2 (5 bases). V dropped 0 bases and J dropped 6 bases, with 12 bases sitting between them. The germline V gene has CDR1 PRHDT and CDR2 FYEKMQ (reference sequence). This CDR3 comprises 14 residues. This CDR3 is CASSLGLAGGEQYV. In DNA, the CDR3 is TGTGCCAGCAGCTTAGGGCTGGCCGGAGGCGAGCAGTACGTC.

The chain uses TRBV25-1 and TRBJ1-2; TRBD1 is a possible D gene (5 bases). CDR1 and CDR2 (germline): MGHDK, SYGVNS. V dropped 1 base and J dropped 4 bases, with 10 bases sitting between them. CDR3 length: 14 amino acids. In nucleotides, the CDR3 is TGTGCCAGCAGTGAATGGGGGGTGGGCTATGGCTACACCTTC. It translates to CASSEWGVGYGYTF.

V gene TRBV6-4 combines with J gene TRBJ2-7, with TRBD1 matching 8 bases. Germline CDR1 MRHNA, CDR2 SNTAGT. The CDR3 spans 15 residues. V was clipped by 5 bases and J by 0 bases; unmatched bases: 6. CDR3 amino acids: CASSKDRGDSYEQYV. CDR3 in DNA: TGTGCCAGCAGTAAAGACAGGGGAGACTCCTACGAGCAGTACGTC.

This rearrangement joins TRBV7-2 to TRBJ2-5; perhaps TRBD2 as D (6 bases). The V gene lost 5 bases and the J gene lost 4 bases, with 14 bases spanning the gap. The CDR3 covers 14 residues. Germline V gene sequence: CDR1 SGHTA, CDR2 FQGNSA. In DNA form, the CDR3 reads TGTGCCAGCAGCCCTGCGGGGCGCGGAGAGACCCAGTACTTC. Its translation: CASSPAGRGETQYF.

CDR3 nucleotides: TGTGCCACCAGCGGGACAGGAAGAACTGAAGCTTTCTTT. It translates to CATSGTGRTEAFF. The rearrangement links TRBV15 to TRBJ1-1; TRBD1 agrees at 8 bases. Germline CDR1 LNHNV, CDR2 YYDKDF (reference sequence). V lost 5 bases and J lost 5; bases outside the gene matches: 4. This CDR3 has 13 amino acids.

The chain employs TRBV12-5 and TRBJ2-3, with TRBD1 identical over 7 bases. In germline, CDR1 is LGHNT, CDR2 FRNRAP. V trimming: 1 base; J trimming: 2 bases; junction bases outside the gene matches: 6. The CDR3 totals 16 residues. CDR3 residues: CASGLGDSPITDTQYF. The DNA for the CDR3 is TGTGCTAGTGGTTTGGGGGACAGCCCGATCACAGATACGCAGTATTTT.

This rearrangement joins TRBV5-1 to TRBJ2-5, with a possible D match to TRBD2 (5 bases). Trimming removed 3 bases from V and 2 bases from J, with 11 bases in between. This CDR3 spans 14 amino acids. Germline V gene data show CDR1 as SGHRS and CDR2 as YFSETQ. CDR3 DNA sequence: TGCGCCAGCAGCTCCCTCGGGATACAAGAGACCCAGTACTTC. It codes for CASSSLGIQETQYF.

The chain is built from TRBV19 and TRBJ1-2; a weak D match, TRBD1 (5 bases). CDR1 and CDR2 (germline): LNHDA, SQIVND (reference sequence). V lost 0 bases to trimming and J lost 4 bases, with 12 bases between them. This CDR3 contains 15 residues. The CDR3 bases are TGTGCCAGTAGTATAGATCGGGGAGGGGTCTATGGCTACACCTTC. This gives the protein CASSIDRGGVYGYTF.

This clone came up a few times. The J gene is TRBJ2-2, the V gene TRBV25-1; D gene uncertain. Germline assignment: CDR1 MGHDK and CDR2 SYGVNS. Trimming took 2 bases from V and 1 from J, leaving 5 bases between them. The CDR3 totals 14 residues. The CDR3 DNA is TGTGCCAGCAGTGAAGGCTTGAACACCGGGGAGCTGTTTTTT. It is translated as CASSEGLNTGELFF. Full variable domain (remainder filled in from reference TRBV25-1 and TRBJ2-2): EADIYQTPRYLVIGTGKKITLECSQTMGHDKMYWYQQDPGMELHLIHYSYGVNSTEKGDLSSESTVSRIRTEHFPLTLESARPSHTSQYLCASSEGLNTGELFFGEGSRLTVL.

This chain links TRBV6-1 with TRBJ1-2; D remains ambiguous. This CDR3 is built from 16 residues. In germline, CDR1 is MNHNS, CDR2 SASEGT. Trimming cost V 2 bases and J 4 bases, with 17 bases left between them. CDR3 nucleotide sequence: TGTGCCAGCAGTGAAACGTCCGGGTTCGCAGTCTATGGCTACACCTTC. It is translated as CASSETSGFAVYGYTF.

The chain is built from TRBV14 and TRBJ2-6; a weak D match, TRBD1 (5 bases). The CDR3 runs 14 residues. Trimming left V 4 bases short and J 2 bases short, with 6 bases between. Germline V lookup: CDR1 SGHDN, CDR2 FVKESK. The CDR3 nucleotides are TGTGCCAGCAGCCGGGGCGCTGGGGCCAACGTCCTGACTTTC. Translated: CASSRGAGANVLTF.

The J gene is TRBJ1-1, the V gene TRBV5-1; D unresolved. The V gene's germline CDR1 is SGHRS and CDR2 YFSETQ. This CDR3 is 14 amino acids long. V was shortened by 4 bases and J by 0 bases, with 10 bases between the two germline ends. In DNA form, the CDR3 reads TGCGCCAGCAGCGGATCGACACTGAACACTGAAGCTTTCTTT. It encodes CASSGSTLNTEAFF.

The J gene is TRBJ1-1, the V gene TRBV7-9, with unresolved D. The CDR3 is 13 amino acids. V shed 2 bases and J shed 5 bases, with 9 bases lying between them. Germline CDR1 and CDR2: SEHNR and FQNEAQ (reference sequence). CDR3: CASSLKGETEAFF. In DNA form, the CDR3 reads TGTGCCAGCAGCTTAAAGGGAGAGACTGAAGCTTTCTTT.